The clone carrying this TCR beta chain is a singleton in its sample. The protocol was immunoSEQ multiplex PCR, while the TCRdb copy is restricted to in-frame clones and leaves out a portion. The sample yields a few hundred thousand clones, 70% to 90% seen once. The data originate from a study of blood T cell repertoires in COVID-19. Whole-study context: Spain, Italy and the United States supplied samples that represented acute and convalescent COVID-19.

J lost 3 bases, V lost 1 base, and 3 bases had no gene match. The CDR3 length is 17 residues. Germline V gene data show CDR1 as KGHSH and CDR2 as LQKENI. Ages ranged from about 18 to 89 years, with residence in 24 US areas. The sequenced sample consisted of PBMCs or T cells enriched from blood (not recorded which). V is TRBV18 and J is TRBJ2-3; 14 nucleotides match TRBD2. The sequence was obtained from a woman younger than 45 who had recovered from COVID-19. The CDR3 DNA follows: TGTGCCAGCTCACCACGGGGACTAGCGGGGGTTACAGATACGCAGTATTTT. Amino acids: CASSPRGLAGVTDTQYF.